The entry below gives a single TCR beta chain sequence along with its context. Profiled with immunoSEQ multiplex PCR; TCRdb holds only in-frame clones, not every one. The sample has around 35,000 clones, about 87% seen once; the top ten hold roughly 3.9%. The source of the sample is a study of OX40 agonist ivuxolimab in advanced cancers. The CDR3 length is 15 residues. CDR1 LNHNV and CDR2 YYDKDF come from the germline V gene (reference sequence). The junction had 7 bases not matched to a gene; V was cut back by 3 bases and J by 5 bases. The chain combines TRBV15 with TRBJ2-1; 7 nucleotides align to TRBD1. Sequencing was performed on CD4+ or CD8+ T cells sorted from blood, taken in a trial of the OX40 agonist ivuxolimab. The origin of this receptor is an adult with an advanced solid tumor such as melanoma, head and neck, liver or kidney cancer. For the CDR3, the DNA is TGTGCCACCAGCAGTTCGGGACAGAGGCACAATGAGCAGTTCTTC. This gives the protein CATSSSGQRHNEQFF.